The 27 T cell receptor delta chains in this list originate from one sample, sequenced in a study of delta chains in infants with herpesvirus infections. TCR cDNA was made from PBMC RNA with gamma- and delta-chain-specific primers. TCRdb re-called the RT-PCR reads using CATT. This repertoire shows 400 or so delta-chain clones, 20% to 25% found once; its top ten account for about 29%. The sample in question was peripheral blood, obtained at time point 1 of longitudinal follow-up. These receptors were taken from a human donor who was a Ugandan infant, either HIV-exposed or HIV-unexposed (not recorded which).

In its sample, this clone is large. This CDR3 reads CALGDIQAFLRLGDTGADKLIF. The CDR3 DNA is TGTGCTCTTGGGGACATCCAGGCCTTCCTACGGCTGGGGGATACTGGTGCCGATAAACTCATCTTT. J is TRDJ1 and V is TRDV1; 11 bases are shared with TRDD3. This CDR3 has 22 amino acids. V trimming: 3 bases; J trimming: 3 bases; junction bases outside the gene matches: 24. Germline V gives CDR1 TSWWSYY, CDR2 QGS.

This clone rates as hyperexpanded. Other nucleotide sequences in the sample specify the same CDR3. Here the CDR3 reads CALGVTYAGDTRYTDKLIF. CDR3 DNA: TGTGCTCTTGGGGTAACATACGCGGGGGATACACGGTACACCGATAAACTCATCTTT. This chain connects TRDV1 to TRDJ1; 9 bases map to TRDD3. Germline V gene data show CDR1 as TSWWSYY and CDR2 as QGS. CDR3 length: 19 residues. With 4 bases clipped from V and 0 bases from J, the junction kept 15 bases outside the gene matches.

This clone is categorized as large. The chain recombines TRDV1 with TRDJ1; the D gene is possibly TRDD3 (5 bases). The V end was cut by 2 bases, the J end by 2 bases, with 12 bases between. The CDR3 extends over 15 amino acids. Germline assignment: CDR1 TSWWSYY and CDR2 QGS. This chain's CDR3 is CALGEGTYGTDKLIF. The CDR3 region has the DNA TGTGCTCTTGGGGAAGGGACATACGGGACCGATAAACTCATCTTT.

The rearrangement uses TRDV1 and TRDJ1; no reliable D call. Germline lookup yields CDR1 TSWWSYY and CDR2 QGS. This CDR3 is 18 amino acids long. Trimming took 5 bases from V and 0 from J, leaving 22 bases between them. CDR3 residues: CALGSPFQGDMYTDKLIF. The CDR3, as DNA: TGTGCTCTTGGGAGCCCATTTCAAGGCGACATGTACACCGATAAACTCATCTTT.

By share, this clone counts as large. The sample contains more than one DNA sequence encoding this CDR3. CDR3 loop: CACDKLSSWDTRQMFF. CDR3 bases: TGTGCCTGTGACAAATTGAGCTCCTGGGACACCCGACAGATGTTTTTC. The genes are TRDV2 and TRDJ3; D gene ambiguous. CDR1 GEAIGNYY and CDR2 EKD come from the germline V gene. This CDR3 is 16 amino acids long. The V end was cut by 2 bases, the J end by 0 bases, with 7 bases between.

By sample share, this clone is hyperexpanded. The sample contains more than one DNA sequence encoding this CDR3. The CDR3 DNA is TGTGCTCTTGGGGAGACCTACCGACACTGGGGGATGAGAGGCTCCTGGGACACCCGACAGATGTTTTTC. This codes for CALGETYRHWGMRGSWDTRQMFF. V and J are TRDV1 and TRDJ3; 10 nucleotides align to TRDD3. V lost 3 bases to trimming and J lost 0 bases; unmatched junction nucleotides: 17. From germline, CDR1 is TSWWSYY and CDR2 QGS. The CDR3 contains 23 residues.

This clone turned up a few times. This may be a read error, as it is one base from a much larger clone. This specimen includes other DNA sequences encoding the same CDR3. The chain joins TRDV3 to TRDJ1; 8 positions agree with TRDD3. This CDR3 has 18 residues. Per the germline V gene, CDR1 is TVYSNPD and CDR2 is GDNSRS (reference sequence). As DNA, the CDR3 is TGTGCCTCTCCCCCTTTACCTGGGGGACGCCCGTACACCGATAAACTCATTTTT. Protein sequence: CASPPLPGGRPYTDKLIF.

This clone was counted a few times. This rearrangement joins TRDV2 to TRDJ3; 13 bases line up with TRDD3. The trim removed 0 bases at V and 0 bases at J, leaving 7 bases unmatched. CDR3 length: 21 amino acids. Germline lookup yields CDR1 GEAIGNYY and CDR2 EKD. The DNA of the CDR3 is TGTGCCTGTGACACCGCGAGTACTGGGGGATACGGCTCCTGGGACACCCGACAGATGTTTTTC. Amino acids: CACDTASTGGYGSWDTRQMFF.

Comment on this clone: A much larger clone differs from this one at a single base, so this may be a read error. This CDR3 is also generated by other DNA sequences in the sample. The chain uses TRDV1 and TRDJ4; TRDD3 matches at 9 bases. Per the germline V gene, CDR1 is TSWWSYY and CDR2 is QGS. The length of the CDR3 is 21 residues. The DNA for the CDR3 is TGTGCTCTTGGGGACTTTAAGGCCCCTACGTCGGGCTGGGGGATGCACAGACCACTGATCTTT. Its protein is CALGDFKAPTSGWGMHRPLIF.

By share, this clone ranks as large. The chain recombines TRDV2 with TRDJ3, with D perhaps matching TRDD3 (5 bases). The length of the CDR3 is 17 residues. V was cut by 2 bases and J by 4 bases, with 14 bases left in between. Looked up from germline, CDR1 is GEAIGNYY and CDR2 is EKD. The CDR3 bases are TGTGCCTGTGACAGGATGGGTACTGGATGGGACACCCGACAGATGTTTTTC. The encoded protein is CACDRMGTGWDTRQMFF.

To note about this clone: Given a far larger clone just one base away, this is likely a sequencing read error. This sequence joins TRDV1 and TRDJ1, with no clear D. This CDR3 spans 15 amino acids. CDR1 and CDR2 (germline): TSWWSYY, QGS. Between the trimmed V and J ends, which lost 5 bases and 7 bases, there was a span of 20 bases. CDR3 sequence reads: CALGYNSGPLIKLIF. The CDR3 DNA follows: TGTGCTCTTGGGTACAACTCCGGCCCGTTGATTAAACTCATCTTT.

By share, this clone ranks as large. V usage is TRDV1 and J usage is TRDJ1; D perhaps matches TRDD3 (6 bases). In germline, CDR1 is TSWWSYY, CDR2 QGS. The CDR3 consists of 22 residues. The V end was cut by 5 bases, the J end by 2 bases, with 36 bases between. The CDR3 nucleotides read TGTGCTCTTGGGCCACCTACCGCACTGGGAACCTACGGAGACTGTGCTACCGATAAACTCATCTTT. Amino acid sequence: CALGPPTALGTYGDCATDKLIF.

This clone was observed a handful of times. A far larger clone is one base from this, pointing to a likely read error. This sequence joins TRAV38-2/DV8 and TRDJ1, with TRDD3 matching over 11 bases. The length of the CDR3 is 19 residues. Trimming removed 9 bases from V and 2 bases from J; junction bases left unmatched: 21. The V gene's germline CDR1 is TSESDYY and CDR2 QEAYKQQN. This CDR3 is CAFMSRTGGYMGGTDKLIF. Here the CDR3 DNA reads TGTGCTTTCATGAGCCGTACTGGGGGATATATGGGCGGGACCGATAAACTCATCTTT.

This clone is labeled as hyperexpanded. The rearrangement joins TRDV1 to TRDJ1; D gene unclear. Germline loops: CDR1 TSWWSYY, CDR2 QGS. V was cut by 5 bases and J by 7 bases, with 20 bases left in between. CDR3 length: 15 amino acids. In DNA, the CDR3 is TGTGCTCTTGGGTACAACTCCGGCCCGTTTATTAAACTCATCTTT. Its protein product is CALGYNSGPFIKLIF.

By frequency in the sample, this clone is large. This chain uses TRDV1 with TRDJ1; the match to TRDD3 covers 13 bases. The V gene's germline CDR1 is TSWWSYY and CDR2 QGS. CDR3 length: 18 residues. V lost 3 bases and J lost 7; bases outside the gene matches: 14. CDR3 residues: CALGEFPVVTGGYGKLIF. The CDR3 nucleotides read TGTGCTCTTGGGGAGTTTCCCGTCGTAACTGGGGGATACGGTAAACTCATCTTT.

With regard to this clone: TCRdb's protein for this DNA is that of a much larger clone and differs from the translation at residue 6, likely a read error; the protein shown is the DNA translation. The chain joins TRDV1 to TRDJ2, with D possibly matching TRDD3 (5 bases). Germline V CDR1 and CDR2: TSWWSYY, QGS. V lost 2 bases to trimming and J lost 4 bases, with 14 bases between them. This CDR3 comprises 16 residues. CDR3 sequence reads: CALGERGLLSTAQLFF. CDR3 bases: TGTGCTCTTGGGGAAAGGGGGTTACTGTCGACAGCACAACTCTTCTTT.

This clone is classed as large. This chain uses TRDV2 with TRDJ3; D might be TRDD3 (5 bases). V was cut by 3 bases and J by 0 bases, with 14 bases left in between. This CDR3 is 18 amino acids long. Germline values: CDR1 GEAIGNYY, CDR2 EKD. The CDR3 sequence is CACDSLGLSSWDTRQMFF. The CDR3 DNA follows: TGTGCCTGTGACTCCCTGGGCCTTAGCTCCTGGGACACCCGACAGATGTTTTTC.

As concerns this clone: This could be a read error, since a much larger clone is one nucleotide away. This chain uses TRDV1 with TRDJ1, with D possibly matching TRDD3 (6 bases). CDR1 and CDR2 from the germline V gene are TSWWSYY and QGS. This CDR3 spans 22 amino acids. V lost 5 bases and J 2 bases, leaving 36 bases between the germline ends. CDR3 loop: CALGSPTALGTYGDCATDKLIF. CDR3 in DNA: TGTGCTCTTGGGTCACCTACCGCACTGGGAACCTACGGAGACTGTGCTACCGATAAACTCATCTTT.

This clone is large in the sample. This sequence joins TRDV2 and TRDJ3; perhaps TRDD3 as D (6 bases). CDR3 size: 17 residues. The germline V and J ends were trimmed by 3 bases and 0 bases, with 11 bases remaining between them. Germline V CDR1 and CDR2: GEAIGNYY, EKD. The CDR3 loop reads CACDSILGSWDTRQMFF. Written as DNA, the CDR3 is TGTGCCTGTGACTCAATACTGGGCTCCTGGGACACCCGACAGATGTTTTTC.

The chain links TRDV1 to TRDJ1, with 13 bases that match TRDD3. CDR1 and CDR2 from the germline V gene are TSWWSYY and QGS. The CDR3 is 19 amino acids. The V segment lost 1 base and the J segment 1 base; nucleotides outside the gene matches: 9. As DNA, the CDR3 is TGTGCTCTTGGGGAACCAGCTATACTGGGGGATACGCGCACCGATAAACTCATCTTT. This gives the protein CALGEPAILGDTRTDKLIF.

Concerning this clone: A read error likely explains this, since a far larger clone differs by one base. At the DNA level, this CDR3 is encoded by other sequences in the same sample as well. The genes are TRDV2 and TRDJ2; 11 nucleotides match TRDD3. The ends lost 2 bases at V and 4 bases at J; junction bases unmatched: 2. CDR3 length: 15 amino acids. Germline V gives CDR1 GEAIGNYY, CDR2 EKD. The CDR3 sequence: CACDILGDTTAQLFF. The CDR3 DNA follows: TGTGCCTGTGACATCCTGGGGGATACGACAGCACAACTCTTCTTT.

This clone ranks as medium-sized (0.01 to 0.1%). This sequence may be a read error, since a much larger clone differs from it by one base. This specimen includes other DNA sequences encoding the same CDR3. The chain couples TRDV1 to TRDJ1, with D possibly TRDD3 on 5 matching bases. The CDR3 has 17 amino acids. V lost 2 bases to trimming and J lost 10 bases, with 26 bases between them. CDR1 is TSWWSYY and CDR2 is QGS in the germline V gene. CDR3 sequence: CALGESRRLHRTGGLIF. The CDR3 DNA is TGTGCTCTTGGGGAATCGCGCCGACTCCACCGTACGGGGGGACTCATCTTT.

This clone showed up just once. This likely came from a read error, as a far larger clone is one base away. This sample also contains other DNA sequences that code for the same CDR3. The chain links TRDV2 to TRDJ3; D is unresolved. Germline V CDR1 and CDR2: GEAIGNYY, EKD. V was cut by 2 bases and J by 0 bases, with 7 bases left in between. The CDR3 is made up of 16 amino acids. For the CDR3, the DNA is TGTGCCTGTGACAAGTTGAGCTCCTGGGACACCCGACAGATGTTTTTC. Translated: CACDKLSSWDTRQMFF.

Relative to its sample, this clone is large. The chain's CDR3 is CACDSTGGYSWDTRQMFF. The CDR3 region has the DNA TGTGCCTGTGACAGTACTGGGGGATACTCCTGGGACACCCGACAGATGTTTTTC. The V and J genes are TRDV2 and TRDJ3; 11 bases line up with TRDD3. The CDR3 loop spans 18 amino acids. Germline CDR1 is GEAIGNYY and CDR2 is EKD. The trim removed 2 bases at V and 0 bases at J, leaving 2 bases unmatched.

The table lists this clone with a few counts. The J gene is TRDJ1, the V gene TRAV29/DV5, with 9 bases that match TRDD2. Germline V gene sequence: CDR1 NSMFDY, CDR2 ISSIKDK. There are 20 residues in the CDR3. Trimming took 0 bases from V and 0 from J; bases not matched to a gene: 18. CDR3: CAASVPFLPSYTTYTDKLIF. The CDR3 region has the DNA TGTGCAGCAAGCGTTCCCTTCCTTCCTTCCTACACGACGTACACCGATAAACTCATCTTT.

This clone was seen only a few times. A far larger clone lies a single base away; this is likely a read error. The chain links TRDV1 to TRDJ1; TRDD3 agrees at 10 bases. The ends lost 1 base at V and 0 bases at J; junction bases unmatched: 26. The CDR3 contains 24 residues. In germline, CDR1 is TSWWSYY, CDR2 QGS. CDR3 bases: TGTGCTCTTGGGGAACCAGTTTTCCGCCACAAGGGCCCGTACTGGGGGATCTACACCGATAAACTCATCTTT. Translation gives CALGEPVFRHKGPYWGIYTDKLIF.

This clone was counted between two and nine times. The rearrangement joins TRDV1 to TRDJ1; D may be TRDD2 (5 bases). V lost 5 bases and J lost 3, with 37 bases in between. This CDR3 has 22 amino acids. CDR1 and CDR2 (germline): TSWWSYY, QGS. The CDR3 nucleotides are TGTGCTCTTGGGTCAACACGGTCAGCCCCTACGATTCGCGCCGGGGCTGCCGATAAACTCATCTTT. Its translation is CALGSTRSAPTIRAGAADKLIF.